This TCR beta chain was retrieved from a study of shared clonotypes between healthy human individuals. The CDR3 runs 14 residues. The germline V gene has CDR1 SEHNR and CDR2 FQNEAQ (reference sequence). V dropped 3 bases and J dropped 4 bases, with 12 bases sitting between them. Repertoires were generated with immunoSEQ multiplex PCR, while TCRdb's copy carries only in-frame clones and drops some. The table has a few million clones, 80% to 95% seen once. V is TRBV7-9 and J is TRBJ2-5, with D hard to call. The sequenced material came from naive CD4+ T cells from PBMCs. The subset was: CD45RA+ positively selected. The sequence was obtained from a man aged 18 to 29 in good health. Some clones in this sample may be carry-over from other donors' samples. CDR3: CASSFRLGIETQYF. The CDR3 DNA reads TGTGCCAGCAGCTTCCGTCTGGGAATAGAGACCCAGTACTTC.